This T cell receptor (beta chain) came from a study of blood T cells in healthy people across ages. CDR1 is WSHSY, CDR2 SAAADI, per germline. Losses at the gene ends were 1 base for V and 3 bases for J; bases not matched to a gene: 5. This CDR3 comprises 15 residues. Together with a sample-barcoded 5' primer, a J-beta primer mix was included in a second PCR lasting roughly 6 to 12 cycles. TCRdb re-derived calls from the 5' RACE reads in MiXCR, one entry per CDR3 protein. The data hold around 780,000 distinct CDR3 sequences, with more than 25% observed a single time. In addition, the sample was reused for a study of T cells of mothers and their children. As that report states: Related and unrelated pairs show similar thymic shaping of TCR recombination output. An overlap that was slightly higher, though non-significant, was seen in related mother-child pairs versus unrelated pairs.

The receptor comes from a boy aged 10-17 years in good health. The V and J genes are TRBV10-2 and TRBJ1-1, with TRBD1 identical over 7 bases. The material sequenced was blood. CDR3: CASSEYDRVHTEAFF. For the CDR3, the DNA is TGCGCCAGCAGTGAGTACGACAGGGTCCACACTGAAGCTTTCTTT.